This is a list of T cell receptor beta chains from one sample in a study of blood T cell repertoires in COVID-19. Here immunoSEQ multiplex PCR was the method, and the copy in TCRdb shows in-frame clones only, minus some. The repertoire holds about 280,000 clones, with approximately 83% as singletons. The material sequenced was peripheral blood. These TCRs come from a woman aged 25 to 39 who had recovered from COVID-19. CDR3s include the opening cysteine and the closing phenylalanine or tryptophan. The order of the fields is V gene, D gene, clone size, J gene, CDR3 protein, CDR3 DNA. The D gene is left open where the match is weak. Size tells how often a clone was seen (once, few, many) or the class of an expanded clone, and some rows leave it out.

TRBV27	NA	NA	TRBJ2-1	CASSPLWTVDEQFF	TGTGCCAGCAGTCCGTTGTGGACAGTAGATGAGCAGTTCTTC
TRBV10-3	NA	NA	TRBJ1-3	CAISEPTHGQGSGNTIYF	TGTGCCATCAGTGAGCCAACCCACGGGCAGGGCTCTGGAAACACCATATATTTT
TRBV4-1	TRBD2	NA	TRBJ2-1	CASSQVGRVYNEQFF	TGCGCCAGCAGCCAAGTAGGGAGGGTATACAATGAGCAGTTCTTC
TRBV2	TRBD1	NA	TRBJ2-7	CASSEVDRGSYEQYF	TGTGCCAGCAGTGAAGTGGACAGGGGGTCCTACGAGCAGTACTTC
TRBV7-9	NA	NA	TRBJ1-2	CASSLEGNRGVGYTF	TGTGCCAGCAGCTTAGAGGGTAACCGGGGAGTGGGCTACACCTTC
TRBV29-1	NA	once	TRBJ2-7	CSAQRDTTYEQYF	TGCAGCGCCCAGCGGGACACCACCTACGAGCAGTACTTC
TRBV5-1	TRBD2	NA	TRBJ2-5	CASSLALAGEVETQYF	TGCGCCAGCAGCTTGGCACTAGCGGGAGAAGTCGAGACCCAGTACTTC
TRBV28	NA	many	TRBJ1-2	CASSTNYGYTF	TGTGCCAGCAGCACTAACTATGGCTACACCTTC
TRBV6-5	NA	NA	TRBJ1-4	CASSYLGTNEKLFF	TGTGCCAGCAGTTACTTGGGGACAAATGAAAAACTGTTTTTT
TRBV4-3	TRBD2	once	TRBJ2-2	CASSPRLAGTGELFF	TGCGCCAGCAGCCCGAGGCTAGCGGGAACCGGGGAGCTGTTTTTT
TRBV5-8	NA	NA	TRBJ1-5	CASSLGQTNQPQHF	TGTGCCAGCAGCTTGGGACAGACTAATCAGCCCCAGCATTTT
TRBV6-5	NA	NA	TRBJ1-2	CASTGAPVYGYTF	TGTGCCAGCACAGGGGCCCCTGTCTATGGCTACACCTTC
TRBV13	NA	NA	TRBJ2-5	CASSFWTVQETQYF	TGTGCCAGCAGCTTTTGGACAGTACAAGAGACCCAGTACTTC
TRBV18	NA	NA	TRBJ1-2	CASSPGEGYTF	TGTGCCAGCTCACCAGGGGAGGGCTACACCTTC
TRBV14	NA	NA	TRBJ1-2	CASSQDSWYTGDGGYTF	TGTGCCAGCAGCCAAGATAGCTGGTACACGGGAGACGGTGGCTACACCTTC
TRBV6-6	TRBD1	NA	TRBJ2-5	CASSRGTGGTQETQYF	TGTGCCAGCAGCCGCGGGACAGGGGGGACCCAAGAGACCCAGTACTTC
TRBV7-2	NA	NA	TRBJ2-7	CASSLGRGGSYEQYF	TGTGCCAGCAGCTTAGGGAGGGGCGGCTCCTACGAGCAGTACTTC
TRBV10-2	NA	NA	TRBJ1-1	CASSGDGWNTEAFF	TGCGCCAGCAGCGGGGATGGGTGGAACACTGAAGCTTTCTTT
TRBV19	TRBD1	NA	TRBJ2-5	CASSGPGQGVAREETQYF	TGTGCCAGTAGCGGTCCGGGACAGGGGGTCGCGAGGGAAGAGACCCAGTACTTC
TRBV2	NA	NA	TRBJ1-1	CASSGTANTEAFF	TGTGCCAGCAGTGGGACAGCAAACACTGAAGCTTTCTTT
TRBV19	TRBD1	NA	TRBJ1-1	CASTDGTGNTEAFF	TGTGCCAGTACCGATGGGACAGGGAACACTGAAGCTTTCTTT
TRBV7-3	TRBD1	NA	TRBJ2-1	CASSSQGAVNEQFF	TGTGCCAGCAGCTCTCAGGGGGCGGTCAATGAGCAGTTCTTC
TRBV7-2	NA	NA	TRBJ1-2	CASSLDQGYGYTF	TGTGCCAGCAGCTTAGATCAGGGCTATGGCTACACCTTC
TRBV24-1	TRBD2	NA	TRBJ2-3	CATSDSSGPSTDTQYF	TGTGCCACCAGTGATAGTAGCGGGCCTAGCACAGATACGCAGTATTTT
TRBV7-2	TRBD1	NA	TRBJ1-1	CASSLDRGGTEAFF	TGTGCCAGCAGCTTAGACAGGGGCGGAACTGAAGCTTTCTTT
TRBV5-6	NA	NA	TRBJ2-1	CASSSLTSIYNEQFF	TGTGCCAGCAGCTCCCTAACTAGCATCTACAATGAGCAGTTCTTC
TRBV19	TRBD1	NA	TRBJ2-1	CASTDPGTGVNEQFF	TGTGCCAGTACCGATCCCGGGACAGGGGTAAATGAGCAGTTCTTC
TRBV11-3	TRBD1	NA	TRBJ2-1	CASSLGQGSNEQFF	TGTGCCAGCAGCTTGGGACAGGGGAGCAATGAGCAGTTCTTC
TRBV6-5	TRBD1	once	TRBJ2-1	CASRPYRGPYNEQFF	TGTGCCAGCAGGCCATACAGGGGGCCATACAATGAGCAGTTCTTC
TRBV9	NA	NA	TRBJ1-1	CASSYTGSGMTEAFF	TGTGCCAGCAGTTATACAGGCTCGGGTATGACTGAAGCTTTCTTT
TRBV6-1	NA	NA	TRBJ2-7	CASSERGDIYEQYF	TGTGCCAGCAGTGAACGAGGCGATATCTACGAGCAGTACTTC
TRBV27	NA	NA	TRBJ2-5	CASRNRQETQYF	TGTGCCAGCAGAAACAGACAAGAGACCCAGTACTTC
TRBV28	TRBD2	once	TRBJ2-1	CASSPYSGYNEQFF	TGTGCCAGCAGCCCATATAGCGGGTACAATGAGCAGTTCTTC
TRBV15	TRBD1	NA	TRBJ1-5	CATSRDRDSQPQHF	TGTGCCACCAGCAGAGACAGGGACAGTCAGCCCCAGCATTTT
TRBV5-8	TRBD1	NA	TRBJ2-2	CASSVGQGVGGELFF	TGTGCCAGCAGCGTGGGACAGGGGGTCGGCGGGGAGCTGTTTTTT
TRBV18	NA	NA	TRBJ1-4	CASSPIQVSNEKLFF	TGTGCCAGCTCACCAATACAGGTTTCTAATGAAAAACTGTTTTTT
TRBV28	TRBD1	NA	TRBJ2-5	CASRLRGQGFSETQYF	TGTGCCAGCAGGTTAAGGGGACAGGGATTCTCGGAGACCCAGTACTTC
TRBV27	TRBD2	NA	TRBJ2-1	CASSLRLAGGREQFF	TGTGCCAGCAGTTTACGACTAGCGGGAGGCCGGGAGCAGTTCTTC
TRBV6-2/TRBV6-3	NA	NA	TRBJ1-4	CASSRAGEKLFF	TGTGCCAGCAGTCGGGCAGGGGAAAAACTGTTTTTT
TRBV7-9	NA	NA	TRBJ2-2	CASRLGSVNTGELFF	TGTGCCAGCAGGTTGGGCTCAGTGAACACCGGGGAGCTGTTTTTT
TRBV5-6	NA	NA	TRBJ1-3	CASSLEPGQNTIYF	TGTGCCAGCAGCTTGGAGCCAGGACAAAACACCATATATTTT
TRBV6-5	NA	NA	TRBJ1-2	CASRFGVKRDYGYTF	TGTGCCAGCAGATTCGGAGTAAAGAGGGACTATGGCTACACCTTC
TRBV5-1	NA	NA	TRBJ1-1	CASSLVPGETEAFF	TGCGCCAGCAGCTTGGTCCCGGGGGAGACTGAAGCTTTCTTT
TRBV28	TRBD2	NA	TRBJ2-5	CASSQPGGETQYF	TGTGCCAGCAGCCAACCGGGAGGAGAGACCCAGTACTTC
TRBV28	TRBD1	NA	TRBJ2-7	CASSSTGGAGEQYF	TGTGCCAGCAGCTCGACAGGGGGCGCCGGCGAGCAGTACTTC
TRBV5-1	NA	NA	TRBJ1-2	CASSSQDSLNYGYTF	TGCGCCAGCAGCTCCCAGGACAGTTTAAACTATGGCTACACCTTC
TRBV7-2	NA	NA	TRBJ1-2	CASTSRGVMVGGYTF	TGTGCCAGCACATCCCGAGGAGTAATGGTGGGTGGCTACACCTTC
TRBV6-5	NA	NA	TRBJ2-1	CASSPTRRVNNEQFF	TGTGCCAGCAGCCCGACTCGGCGGGTGAACAATGAGCAGTTCTTC